This T cell receptor (beta chain) was recovered during a study of T cell responses to AZD1222 COVID-19 vaccine. The protocol was immunoSEQ multiplex PCR, while the TCRdb copy is restricted to in-frame clones and leaves out a portion. The sample gives fewer than 110,000 clones, roughly 90% of which show up once; under 9.5% is in the top ten. In the case of this clone: Its antigen is not known.

The study, taken as a whole, reports: The donors showed a predominance of white British ancestry and of females, with possible underestimation of clonal diversity. Reportedly, close to half of spike-specific TCRs are directed against unmutated variant regions.

This clonotype was sampled from an adult who received the AZD1222 COVID-19 vaccine. The input for sequencing was peripheral blood, taken 28 days after the second AZD1222 dose.

Here the CDR3 DNA reads TGTGCCTGGAGTACAGGGGCCTTTGGAGCTTTCTTT. It yields the protein CAWSTGAFGAFF. V gene TRBV30 combines with J gene TRBJ1-1, with TRBD1 identical over 7 bases. Germline V lookup: CDR1 GTSNPN, CDR2 SVGIG (reference sequence). The CDR3 is made up of 12 amino acids. V was clipped by 2 bases and J by 10 bases; unmatched bases: 7. Filled out from reference TRBV30 and TRBJ1-1, the complete variable domain reads SQTIHQWPATLVQPVGSPLSLECTVEGTSNPNLYWYRQAAGRGLQLLFYSVGIGQISSEVPQNLSASRPQDRQFILSSKKLLLSDSGFYLCAWSTGAFGAFFGQGTRLTVV.